Below, one T cell receptor (beta chain) is given with its context. The entry originates in a study of blood T cell repertoires in COVID-19. Method: immunoSEQ multiplex PCR; TCRdb's copy keeps in-frame clones and lacks some. The sample yields 250,000 to 300,000 clones, roughly 90% seen once. This CDR3 comprises 14 residues. CDR1 and CDR2 from the germline V gene are WSHSY and SAAADI. With 3 bases removed from V and 1 base from J, the gap between germline ends came to 7 bases. Material: peripheral blood. This sequence originates from a woman between 25 and 40 years old with COVID-19, enrolled during active disease. The V call is TRBV10-2, the J call TRBJ1-5, with a possible D match to TRBD1 (6 bases). CDR3 coding DNA: TGCGCCAGCAGTGAAGGACAGAGCAATCAGCCCCAGCATTTT. This gives the protein CASSEGQSNQPQHF.